This is a list of T cell receptor beta chains from one sample in a study of blood T cell repertoires in COVID-19. The assay was immunoSEQ multiplex PCR, and TCRdb's table has in-frame clones only and misses some. The sample has about 290,000 clones, approximately 88% seen once. Sequencing was carried out using PBMCs or T cells enriched from blood (not recorded which). These receptors originate from a woman aged 40 to 50 who had recovered from COVID-19. Both conserved end residues are part of each CDR3. The D gene is left open where the match is weak. Part of the rows lack a size; the others show once, few, many or a class for expanded clones.

V gene	clone size	D gene	J gene	CDR3 protein	CDR3 DNA
TRBV29-1	few	TRBD2	TRBJ2-1	CSVLRLAPGGNEQFF	TGCAGCGTTTTGAGGCTAGCCCCGGGGGGCAATGAGCAGTTCTTC
TRBV3-1/TRBV3-2	NA	TRBD2	TRBJ2-5	CASSSRLAGAETQYF	TGTGCCAGCAGCTCTAGACTAGCGGGGGCAGAGACCCAGTACTTC
TRBV6-5	few	NA	TRBJ1-1	CATPPEQGITEAFF	TGTGCCACCCCTCCGGAACAGGGAATCACTGAAGCTTTCTTT
TRBV27	NA	TRBD1	TRBJ1-3	CASRRAGQVPGNTIYF	TGTGCCAGCAGAAGGGCTGGACAGGTGCCTGGAAACACCATATATTTT
TRBV29-1	NA	TRBD1	TRBJ1-1	CSVGTGNTEAFF	TGCAGCGTCGGGACAGGGAACACTGAAGCTTTCTTT
TRBV7-2	NA	TRBD2	TRBJ2-7	CASSLGRLSAGGPGEQYF	TGTGCCAGCAGCTTAGGAAGGCTCTCCGCGGGAGGGCCTGGCGAGCAGTACTTC
TRBV30	few	NA	TRBJ2-1	CAWSEGSGTYNEQFF	TGTGCCTGGAGTGAAGGTAGCGGCACCTACAATGAGCAGTTCTTC
TRBV18	few	NA	TRBJ1-5	CASSPGHIGGQPQHF	TGTGCCAGCTCACCAGGACATATCGGGGGTCAGCCCCAGCATTTT
TRBV19	NA	NA	TRBJ2-5	CASSDNKAQYF	TGTGCCAGTAGTGACAATAAGGCCCAGTACTTC
TRBV18	NA	NA	TRBJ2-7	CASSPGTPNEQYF	TGTGCCAGCTCACCAGGGACTCCCAACGAGCAGTACTTC
TRBV5-8	NA	TRBD1	TRBJ1-5	CASSPRQGLGNQPQHF	TGTGCCAGCAGCCCAAGACAGGGGCTTGGCAATCAGCCCCAGCATTTT
TRBV19	NA	NA	TRBJ1-5	CASSSRQFPRVVSNQPQHF	TGTGCCAGTAGTAGTAGACAGTTTCCTAGAGTCGTGAGCAATCAGCCCCAGCATTTT
TRBV11-2	NA	TRBD1	TRBJ1-2	CASSSIRQGGYGYTF	TGTGCCAGCAGCTCAATTCGACAGGGGGGCTATGGCTACACCTTC
TRBV5-1	NA	TRBD1	TRBJ1-2	CASSHRQGGYGYTF	TGCGCCAGCAGCCACAGACAGGGAGGCTATGGCTACACCTTC
TRBV3-1/TRBV3-2	NA	NA	TRBJ1-1	CASSQDSGEAFF	TGTGCCAGCAGCCAGGACAGTGGTGAAGCTTTCTTT
TRBV7-2	NA	TRBD1	TRBJ1-2	CASSLPGQGNYGYTF	TGTGCCAGCAGCCTACCAGGACAGGGAAACTATGGCTACACCTTC
TRBV28	few	NA	TRBJ1-2	CASTYPSGGFVGYTF	TGTGCCAGCACCTACCCCTCGGGAGGGTTCGTTGGCTACACCTTC
TRBV5-4	once	NA	TRBJ1-6	CASSFPSSYNSPLHF	TGTGCCAGCAGCTTTCCGAGCTCCTATAATTCACCCCTCCACTTT
TRBV5-4	NA	NA	TRBJ1-2	CASSLPGALSYGYTF	TGTGCCAGCAGCCTCCCAGGGGCGCTCAGCTATGGCTACACCTTC
TRBV7-2	NA	NA	TRBJ1-2	CASSLKTENYGYTF	TGTGCCAGCAGCCTGAAGACGGAGAACTATGGCTACACCTTC
TRBV29-1	NA	TRBD1	TRBJ2-7	CSARPGQRPYEQYF	TGCAGCGCCCGACCGGGACAGCGACCCTACGAGCAGTACTTC
TRBV7-2	NA	NA	TRBJ2-7	CASSPGGLPRGEQYF	TGTGCCAGCAGCCCAGGGGGGCTACCCCGAGGCGAGCAGTACTTC
TRBV6-5	NA	NA	TRBJ1-1	CASSYVDSNTEAFF	TGTGCCAGCAGTTACGTGGACAGCAACACTGAAGCTTTCTTT
TRBV19	NA	NA	TRBJ2-1	CASSNFRSSYNEQFF	TGTGCCAGTAGCAACTTCCGTAGCTCCTACAATGAGCAGTTCTTC
TRBV7-2	NA	TRBD2	TRBJ2-7	CASSLDGGALYEQYF	TGTGCCAGCAGCTTAGACGGGGGGGCCCTCTACGAGCAGTACTTC
TRBV7-9	once	TRBD1	TRBJ1-3	CASRTPGTGGAFSGNTIYF	TGTGCCAGCAGAACTCCCGGGACAGGTGGGGCCTTCTCTGGAAACACCATATATTTT
TRBV19	NA	TRBD1	TRBJ2-6	CATSGTGGFSGANVLTF	TGTGCCACTTCCGGGACAGGCGGGTTCTCTGGGGCCAACGTCCTGACTTTC
TRBV6-2/TRBV6-3	few	NA	TRBJ2-7	CASSYSRLGSYEQYF	TGTGCCAGCAGTTACTCGAGGCTGGGCTCCTACGAGCAGTACTTC
TRBV18	NA	TRBD2	TRBJ2-7	CASSPGTSLNEQYF	TGTGCCAGCTCACCCGGGACTAGTCTCAACGAGCAGTACTTC
TRBV30	NA	TRBD1	TRBJ1-1	CAWSTRLTGVNTEAFF	TGTGCCTGGTCAACCCGACTGACAGGGGTGAACACTGAAGCTTTCTTT
TRBV9	NA	TRBD2	TRBJ2-5	CASSVGGLAGTQETQYF	TGTGCCAGCAGCGTAGGGGGACTAGCGGGAACCCAAGAGACCCAGTACTTC
TRBV7-8	NA	NA	TRBJ1-1	CASSATGAATEAFF	TGTGCCAGCAGCGCGACAGGCGCTGCCACTGAAGCTTTCTTT
TRBV24-1	NA	TRBD1	TRBJ2-3	CATSDAAKQGTQYF	TGTGCCACCAGTGATGCTGCGAAACAGGGGACGCAGTATTTT
TRBV4-1	NA	NA	TRBJ1-6	CASSLSTVTDPNSPLHF	TGCGCCAGCAGTCTCTCCACTGTGACAGATCCTAATTCACCCCTCCACTTT
TRBV27	NA	NA	TRBJ1-1	CASSPGYREAFF	TGTGCCAGCAGTCCAGGTTACAGGGAAGCTTTCTTT
TRBV30	few	TRBD1	TRBJ2-1	CAWTIGQASSYNEQFF	TGTGCCTGGACAATCGGACAGGCGAGCTCCTACAATGAGCAGTTCTTC
TRBV4-1	NA	TRBD1	TRBJ1-6	CASSQEAGGVWSPLHF	TGCGCCAGCAGCCAAGAGGCAGGGGGAGTCTGGTCACCCCTCCACTTT
TRBV9	once	NA	TRBJ1-3	CASSREGSSGNTIYF	TGTGCCAGCAGCCGTGAGGGAAGCTCTGGAAACACCATATATTTT
TRBV6-5	NA	TRBD1	TRBJ1-5	CASSRTGDSNQPQHF	TGTGCCAGCAGCCGGACAGGGGATAGCAATCAGCCCCAGCATTTT
TRBV29-1	NA	TRBD1	TRBJ2-3	CSSQVIRQGAPPLITDTQYF	TGCAGCTCCCAGGTCATCAGACAGGGGGCGCCCCCCTTAATCACAGATACGCAGTATTTT
TRBV6-2/TRBV6-3	NA	NA	TRBJ1-2	CASSYRPSTGYYGYTF	TGTGCCAGCAGTTACCGCCCCTCGACAGGATACTATGGCTACACCTTC
TRBV3-1/TRBV3-2	NA	TRBD1	TRBJ2-3	CASSRGTGRSVTQYF	TGTGCCAGCAGCCGCGGGACAGGGAGGTCAGTCACGCAGTATTTT
TRBV7-9	NA	NA	TRBJ1-1	CASTQRKYMNTEAFF	TGTGCCAGCACCCAGCGGAAATACATGAACACTGAAGCTTTCTTT
TRBV9	NA	NA	TRBJ2-5	CASSVGGLYRETQYF	TGTGCCAGCAGCGTAGGAGGACTGTACCGGGAGACCCAGTACTTC
TRBV10-3	NA	TRBD2	TRBJ2-5	CAISATSGETQYF	TGTGCCATCAGTGCTACTAGCGGGGAGACCCAGTACTTC
TRBV7-3	NA	TRBD1	TRBJ1-1	CASSFQGGTEAFF	TGTGCCAGCAGCTTTCAGGGGGGAACTGAAGCTTTCTTT